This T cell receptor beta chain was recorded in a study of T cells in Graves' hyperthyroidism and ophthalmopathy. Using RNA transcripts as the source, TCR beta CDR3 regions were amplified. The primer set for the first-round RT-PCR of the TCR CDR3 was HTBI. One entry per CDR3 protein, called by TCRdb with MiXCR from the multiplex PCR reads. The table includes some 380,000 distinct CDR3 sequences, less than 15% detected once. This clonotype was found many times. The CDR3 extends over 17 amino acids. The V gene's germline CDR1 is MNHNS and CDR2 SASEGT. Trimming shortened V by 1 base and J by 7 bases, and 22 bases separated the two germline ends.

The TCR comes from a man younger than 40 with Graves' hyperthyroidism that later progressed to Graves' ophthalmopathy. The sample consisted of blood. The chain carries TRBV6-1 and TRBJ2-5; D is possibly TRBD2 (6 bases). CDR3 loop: CASSEEGNRGGVTTQYF. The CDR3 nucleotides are TGTGCCAGCAGTGAAGAAGGGAACCGGGGCGGGGTAACGACCCAGTACTTC.